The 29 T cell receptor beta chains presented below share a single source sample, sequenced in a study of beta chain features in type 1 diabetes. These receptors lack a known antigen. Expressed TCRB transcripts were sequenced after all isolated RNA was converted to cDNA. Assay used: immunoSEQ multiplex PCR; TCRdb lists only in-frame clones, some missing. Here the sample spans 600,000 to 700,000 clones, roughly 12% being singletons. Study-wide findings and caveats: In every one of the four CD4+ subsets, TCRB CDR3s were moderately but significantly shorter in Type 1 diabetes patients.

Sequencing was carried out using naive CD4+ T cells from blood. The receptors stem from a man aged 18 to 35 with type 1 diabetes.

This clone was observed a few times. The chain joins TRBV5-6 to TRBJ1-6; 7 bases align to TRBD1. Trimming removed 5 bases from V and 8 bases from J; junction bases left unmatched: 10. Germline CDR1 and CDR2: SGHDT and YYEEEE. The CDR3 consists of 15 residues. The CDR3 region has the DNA TGTGCCAGCAGGCACCAGGGGGGCGGTGATTCACCCCTCCACTTT. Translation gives CASRHQGGGDSPLHF.

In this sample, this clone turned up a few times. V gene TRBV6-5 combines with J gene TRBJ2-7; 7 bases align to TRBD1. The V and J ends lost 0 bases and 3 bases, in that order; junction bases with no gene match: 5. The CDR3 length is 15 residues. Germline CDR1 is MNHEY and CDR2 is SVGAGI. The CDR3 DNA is TGTGCCAGCAGTTACTCGTTACAGGGGCGCTACGAGCAGTACTTC. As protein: CASSYSLQGRYEQYF.

For the CDR3, the DNA is TGTGCCAGCAGTTCCTCCCTCCCCCATACGCAGTATTTT. Residues: CASSSSLPHTQYF. The chain is built from TRBV28 and TRBJ2-3; no clear D. The V end lost 4 bases, the J end lost 7 bases, and 12 bases lay between the germline ends. The germline CDR1 and CDR2 sequences are MDHEN and SYDVKM. This CDR3 contains 13 residues.

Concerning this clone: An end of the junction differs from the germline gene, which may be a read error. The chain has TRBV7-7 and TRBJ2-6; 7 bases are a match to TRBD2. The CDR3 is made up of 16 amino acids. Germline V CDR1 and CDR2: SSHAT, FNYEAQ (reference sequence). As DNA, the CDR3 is TGTGCTAGCAGTCCCGGGGGGAACTCTGGGGCCAACGTCCTGACTTTC. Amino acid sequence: CASSPGGNSGANVLTF.

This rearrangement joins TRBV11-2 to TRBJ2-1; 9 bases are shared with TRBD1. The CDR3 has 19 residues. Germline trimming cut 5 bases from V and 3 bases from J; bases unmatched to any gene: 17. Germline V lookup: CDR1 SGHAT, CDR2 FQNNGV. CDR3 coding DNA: TGTGCCAGCAGCCCGGGACAGGGCGGCTATCTTGGTTTCTACAATGAGCAGTTCTTC. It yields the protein CASSPGQGGYLGFYNEQFF.

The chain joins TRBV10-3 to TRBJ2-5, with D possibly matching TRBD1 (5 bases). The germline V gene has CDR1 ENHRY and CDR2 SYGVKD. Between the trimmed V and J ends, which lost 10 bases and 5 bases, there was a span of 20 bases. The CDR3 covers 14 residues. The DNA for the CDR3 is TGTGCCACCGCTCCCTGGCAGGGTGAGGAGACCCAGTACTTC. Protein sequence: CATAPWQGEETQYF.

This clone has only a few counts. For the CDR3, the DNA is TGTGCCAGCAGCGAGGGGACGGTGGGCACCGGGGAGCTGTTTTTT. Translating gives CASSEGTVGTGELFF. The rearrangement uses TRBV9 and TRBJ2-2, with D possibly being TRBD1 or TRBD2 (5 bases each). The CDR3 contains 15 residues. The ends were cut back, 3 bases at V and 4 bases at J, with 13 bases in the middle. Germline V gene data show CDR1 as SGDLS and CDR2 as YYNGEE.

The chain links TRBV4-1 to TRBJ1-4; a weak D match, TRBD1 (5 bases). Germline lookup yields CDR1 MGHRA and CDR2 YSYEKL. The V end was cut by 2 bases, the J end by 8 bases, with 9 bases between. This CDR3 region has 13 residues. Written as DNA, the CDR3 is TGCGCCAGCAGCCAACTCAGGGTGGAAAAACTGTTTTTT. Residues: CASSQLRVEKLFF.

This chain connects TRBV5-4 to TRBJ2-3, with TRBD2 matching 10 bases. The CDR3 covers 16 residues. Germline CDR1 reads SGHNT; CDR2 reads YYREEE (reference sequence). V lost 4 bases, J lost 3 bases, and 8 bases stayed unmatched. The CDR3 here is CASSHLLAGETDTQYF. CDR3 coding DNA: TGTGCCAGCAGCCACCTCCTAGCGGGGGAGACAGATACGCAGTATTTT. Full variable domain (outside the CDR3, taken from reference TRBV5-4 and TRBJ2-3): ETGVTQSPTHLIKTRGQQVTLRCSSQSGHNTVSWYQQALGQGPQFIFQYYREEENGRGNFPPRFSGLQFPNYSSELNVNALELDDSALYLCASSHLLAGETDTQYFGPGTRLTVL.

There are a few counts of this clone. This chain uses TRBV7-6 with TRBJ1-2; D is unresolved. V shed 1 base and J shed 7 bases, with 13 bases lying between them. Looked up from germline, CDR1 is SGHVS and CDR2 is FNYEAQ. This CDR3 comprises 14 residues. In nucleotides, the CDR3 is TGTGCCAGCAGCTTAGAGTTTCTTGGGCCTGGCTACACCTTC. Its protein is CASSLEFLGPGYTF.

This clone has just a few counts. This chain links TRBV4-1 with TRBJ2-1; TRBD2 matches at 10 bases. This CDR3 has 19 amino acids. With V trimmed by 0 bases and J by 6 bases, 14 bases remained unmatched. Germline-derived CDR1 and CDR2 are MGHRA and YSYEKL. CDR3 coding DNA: TGCGCCAGCAGCCAAGATCTTTCGAGTGGACTAGCGGTTCGCAATGAGCAGTTCTTC. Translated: CASSQDLSSGLAVRNEQFF.

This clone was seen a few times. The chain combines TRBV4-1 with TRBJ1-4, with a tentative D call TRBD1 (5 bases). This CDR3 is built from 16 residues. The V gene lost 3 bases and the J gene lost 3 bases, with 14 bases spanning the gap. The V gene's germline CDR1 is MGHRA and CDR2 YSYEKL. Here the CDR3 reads CASSQRDAGPNEKLFF. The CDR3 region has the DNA TGCGCCAGCAGCCAGAGGGACGCCGGGCCTAATGAAAAACTGTTTTTT.

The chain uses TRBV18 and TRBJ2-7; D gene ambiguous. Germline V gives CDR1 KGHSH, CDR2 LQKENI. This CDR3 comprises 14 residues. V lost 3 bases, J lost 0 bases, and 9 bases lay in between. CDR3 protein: CASSPDLNSYEQYF. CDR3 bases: TGTGCCAGCTCACCGGACCTAAACTCCTACGAGCAGTACTTC.

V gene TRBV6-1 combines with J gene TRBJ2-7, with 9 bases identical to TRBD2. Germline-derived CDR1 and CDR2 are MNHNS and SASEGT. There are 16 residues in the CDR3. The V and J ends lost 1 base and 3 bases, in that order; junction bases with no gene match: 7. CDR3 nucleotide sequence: TGTGCCAGCAGTGAAGTTCGTAGCGGGGGATACTACGAGCAGTACTTC. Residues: CASSEVRSGGYYEQYF.

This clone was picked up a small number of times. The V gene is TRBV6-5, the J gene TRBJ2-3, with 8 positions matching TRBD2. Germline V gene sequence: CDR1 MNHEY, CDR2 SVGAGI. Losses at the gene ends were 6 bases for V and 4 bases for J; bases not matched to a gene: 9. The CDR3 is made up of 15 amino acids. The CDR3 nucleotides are TGTGCCAGCAGACAGGGACTAGAGCCCTCAGATACGCAGTATTTT. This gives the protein CASRQGLEPSDTQYF.

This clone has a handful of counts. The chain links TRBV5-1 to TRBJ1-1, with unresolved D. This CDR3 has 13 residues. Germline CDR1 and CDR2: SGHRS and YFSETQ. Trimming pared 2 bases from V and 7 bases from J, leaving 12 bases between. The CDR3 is CASSFSDQNEAFF. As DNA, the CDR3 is TGCGCCAGCAGCTTTTCGGATCAGAATGAAGCTTTCTTT. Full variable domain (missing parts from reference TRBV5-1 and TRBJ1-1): KAGVTQTPRYLIKTRGQQVTLSCSPISGHRSVSWYQQTPGQGLQFLFEYFSETQRNKGNFPGRFSGRQFSNSRSEMNVSTLELGDSALYLCASSFSDQNEAFFGQGTRLTVV.

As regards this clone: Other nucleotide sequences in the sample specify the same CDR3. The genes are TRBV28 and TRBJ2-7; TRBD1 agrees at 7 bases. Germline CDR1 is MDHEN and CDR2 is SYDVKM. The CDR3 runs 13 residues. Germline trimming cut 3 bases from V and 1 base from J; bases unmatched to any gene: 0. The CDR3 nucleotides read TGTGCCAGCAGTTTGGGACAGTCCTACGAGCAGTACTTC. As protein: CASSLGQSYEQYF. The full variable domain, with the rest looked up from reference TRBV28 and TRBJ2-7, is DVKVTQSSRYLVKRTGEKVFLECVQDMDHENMFWYRQDPGLGLRLIYFSYDVKMKEKGDIPEGYSVSREKKERFSLILESASTNQTSMYLCASSLGQSYEQYFGPGTRLTVT.

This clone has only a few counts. CDR3 bases: TGTGCCTGGAGTGCCGTACAGGGAAAGAGCTCCTATAATTCACCCCTCCACTTT. It yields the protein CAWSAVQGKSSYNSPLHF. The rearrangement joins TRBV30 to TRBJ1-6; D may be TRBD1 (6 bases). Trimming stripped 1 base from V and 0 bases from J, with 16 bases between. The germline V gene has CDR1 GTSNPN and CDR2 SVGIG (reference sequence). The CDR3 runs to 18 residues.

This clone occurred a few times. The CDR3 sequence: CASSIRAEYTGELFF. The CDR3 coding sequence is TGTGCCAGTAGTATAAGGGCAGAATACACCGGGGAGCTGTTTTTT. V usage is TRBV19 and J usage is TRBJ2-2; D call uncertain. CDR1 is LNHDA, CDR2 SQIVND, per germline (reference sequence). The CDR3 has 15 amino acids. The ends were cut back, 2 bases at V and 3 bases at J, with 10 bases in the middle.

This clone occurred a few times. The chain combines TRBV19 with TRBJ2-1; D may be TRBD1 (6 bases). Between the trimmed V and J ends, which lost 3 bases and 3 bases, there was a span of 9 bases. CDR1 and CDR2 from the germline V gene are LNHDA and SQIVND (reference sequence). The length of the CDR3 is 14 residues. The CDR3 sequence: CASSIDRIYNEQFF. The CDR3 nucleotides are TGTGCCAGTAGTATCGACAGGATCTACAATGAGCAGTTCTTC.

The CDR3 nucleotides are TGCGCCAGCAGCTTGGAACAACTAGGCACAGATACGCAGTATTTT. It yields the protein CASSLEQLGTDTQYF. V is TRBV5-1 and J is TRBJ2-3; possible D gene TRBD2, 5 bases. Germline V gene data show CDR1 as SGHRS and CDR2 as YFSETQ. V lost 0 bases and J 1 base, leaving 9 bases between the germline ends. The CDR3 covers 15 residues.

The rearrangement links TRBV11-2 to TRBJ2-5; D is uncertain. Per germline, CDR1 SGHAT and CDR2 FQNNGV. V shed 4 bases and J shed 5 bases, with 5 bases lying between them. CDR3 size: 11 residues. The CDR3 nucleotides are TGTGCCAGCAGCTCCTGGGAGACCCAGTACTTC. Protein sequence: CASSSWETQYF.

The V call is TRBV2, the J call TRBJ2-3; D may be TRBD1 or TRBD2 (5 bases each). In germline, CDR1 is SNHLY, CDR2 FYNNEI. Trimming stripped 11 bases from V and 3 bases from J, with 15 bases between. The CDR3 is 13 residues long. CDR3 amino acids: CAGRRGLTDTQYF. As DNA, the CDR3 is TGTGCCGGACGACGGGGCCTAACAGATACGCAGTATTTT. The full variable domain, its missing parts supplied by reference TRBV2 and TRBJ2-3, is EPEVTQTPSHQVTQMGQEVILRCVPISNHLYFYWYRQILGQKVEFLVSFYNNEISEKSEIFDDQFSVERPDGSNFTLKIRSTKLEDSAMYFCAGRRGLTDTQYFGPGTRLTVL.

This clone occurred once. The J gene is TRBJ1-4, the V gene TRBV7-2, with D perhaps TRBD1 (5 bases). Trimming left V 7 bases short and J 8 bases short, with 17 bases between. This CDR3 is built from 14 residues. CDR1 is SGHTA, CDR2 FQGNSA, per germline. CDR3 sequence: CASTEPGVREKLFF. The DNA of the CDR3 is TGTGCCAGCACCGAACCGGGGGTCAGAGAAAAACTGTTTTTT.

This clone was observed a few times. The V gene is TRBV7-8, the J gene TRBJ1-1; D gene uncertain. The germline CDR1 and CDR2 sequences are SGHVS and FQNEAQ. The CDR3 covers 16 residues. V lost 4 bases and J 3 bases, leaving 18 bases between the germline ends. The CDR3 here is CASSYSGPPEDTEAFF. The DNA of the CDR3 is TGTGCCAGCAGCTATAGCGGCCCCCCGGAGGACACTGAAGCTTTCTTT.

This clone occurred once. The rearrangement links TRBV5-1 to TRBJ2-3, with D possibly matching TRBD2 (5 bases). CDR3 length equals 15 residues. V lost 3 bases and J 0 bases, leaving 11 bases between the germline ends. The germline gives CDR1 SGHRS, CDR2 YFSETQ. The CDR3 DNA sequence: TGCGCCAGCAGCTCTCGGGGAGAGAGCACAGATACGCAGTATTTT. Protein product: CASSSRGESTDTQYF.

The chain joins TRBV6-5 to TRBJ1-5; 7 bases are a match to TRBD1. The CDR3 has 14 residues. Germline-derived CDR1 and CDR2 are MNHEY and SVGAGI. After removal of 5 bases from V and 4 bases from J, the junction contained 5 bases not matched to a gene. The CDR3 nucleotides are TGTGCCAGCAGTGTACAGGGGAATAATCAGCCCCAGCATTTT. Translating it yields CASSVQGNNQPQHF.

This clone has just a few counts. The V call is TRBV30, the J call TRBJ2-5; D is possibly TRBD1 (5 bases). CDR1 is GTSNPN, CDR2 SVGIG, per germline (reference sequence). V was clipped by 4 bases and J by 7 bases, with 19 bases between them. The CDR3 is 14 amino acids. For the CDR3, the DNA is TGTGCCTGGACAGGGCAGGGTCTTATGGGGACCCAGTACTTC. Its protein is CAWTGQGLMGTQYF.

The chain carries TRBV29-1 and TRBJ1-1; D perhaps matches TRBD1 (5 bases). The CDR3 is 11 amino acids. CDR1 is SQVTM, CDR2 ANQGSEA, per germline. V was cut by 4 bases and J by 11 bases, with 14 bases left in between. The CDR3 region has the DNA TGCAGCGTTGTCGGGACGCTGGGTGCTTTCTTT. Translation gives CSVVGTLGAFF.